The 2 T cell receptor beta chains given below trace back to one sample, sequenced in a study of OX40 agonist ivuxolimab in advanced cancers. Clones were sequenced by immunoSEQ multiplex PCR, and TCRdb holds only the in-frame ones, with some missing. Among about 77,000 clones listed, approximately 89% were seen once. The sequencing here drew on CD4+ or CD8+ T cells sorted from blood, taken in a trial of the OX40 agonist ivuxolimab. All receptors derive from an adult with an advanced solid tumor such as melanoma, head and neck, liver or kidney cancer.

This chain connects TRBV6-5 to TRBJ1-5; D unresolved. Trimming took off 5 bases at V and 5 bases at J, with 13 bases between the two ends. The CDR3 spans 14 residues. CDR1 is MNHEY and CDR2 is SVGAGI in the germline V gene. The chain's CDR3 is CASSRTQADQPQHF. In DNA, the CDR3 is TGTGCCAGCAGTAGGACCCAGGCGGATCAGCCCCAGCATTTT.

This sequence joins TRBV5-1 and TRBJ1-2, with a possible D match to TRBD1 (5 bases). CDR1 is SGHRS and CDR2 is YFSETQ in the germline V gene. The CDR3 sequence is 11 residues long. V shed 4 bases and J shed 5 bases, with 6 bases lying between them. CDR3 nucleotide sequence: TGCGCCAGCAGCGGGACGTATGGCTACACCTTC. This sequence encodes CASSGTYGYTF.